The 18 T cell receptor beta chains listed next were all sequenced from one sample in a study of blood T cell repertoires in COVID-19. Some clones are missing from TCRdb's copy, which holds only in-frame ones; the method was immunoSEQ multiplex PCR. The sample has about 220,000 clones, 80% seen once. Sample: peripheral blood. The receptors were sampled from a woman between 65 and 79 years old with acute or convalescent COVID-19.

The J gene is TRBJ1-1, the V gene TRBV19, with TRBD1 identical over 9 bases. The CDR3 runs 16 residues. The V segment lost 6 bases and the J segment 1 base; nucleotides outside the gene matches: 9. The germline CDR1 and CDR2 sequences are LNHDA and SQIVND (reference sequence). The DNA for the CDR3 is TGTGCCAGTAGGAGGACAGGGGAGAAAGAGAACACTGAAGCTTTCTTT. This encodes CASRRTGEKENTEAFF. The full variable domain, its missing parts supplied by reference TRBV19 and TRBJ1-1, is DGGITQSPKYLFRKEGQNVTLSCEQNLNHDAMYWYRQDPGQGLRLIYYSQIVNDFQKGDIAEGYSVSREKKESFPLTVTSAQKNPTAFYLCASRRTGEKENTEAFFGQGTRLTVV.

A single count supports this clone. The rearrangement joins TRBV7-2 to TRBJ2-1; maybe TRBD1 (6 bases). CDR3 length: 16 residues. CDR1 is SGHTA, CDR2 FQGNSA, per germline. The V end lost 2 bases, the J end lost 7 bases, and 18 bases lay between the germline ends. In nucleotides, the CDR3 is TGTGCCAGCAGCTTATACATACAGGGTGGTAGGAATGAGCAGTTCTTC. It encodes CASSLYIQGGRNEQFF.

This clone was counted once. The chain is built from TRBV19 and TRBJ1-6; D gene uncertain. The CDR3 contains 13 residues. V lost 10 bases, J lost 0 bases, and 7 bases lay in between. Germline values: CDR1 LNHDA, CDR2 SQIVND (reference sequence). In DNA, the CDR3 is TGTGCCACTGAGAGCTCCTATAATTCACCCCTCCACTTT. Its protein is CATESSYNSPLHF.

The J gene is TRBJ1-1, the V gene TRBV7-6; D gene ambiguous. Looked up from germline, CDR1 is SGHVS and CDR2 is FNYEAQ. The V gene lost 5 bases and the J gene lost 1 base, with 8 bases spanning the gap. The CDR3 consists of 13 residues. The CDR3 DNA reads TGTGCCAGCAGCCTCCGACAGAACACTGAAGCTTTCTTT. Translating gives CASSLRQNTEAFF.

V is TRBV19 and J is TRBJ2-3; a possible D gene is TRBD1 (6 bases). Germline-derived CDR1 and CDR2 are LNHDA and SQIVND (reference sequence). Trimming stripped 3 bases from V and 6 bases from J, with 16 bases between. The CDR3 consists of 15 residues. Written as DNA, the CDR3 is TGTGCCAGTAGTATGGGGCAGGGGATCCGGGATACGCAGTATTTT. Protein product: CASSMGQGIRDTQYF.

The chain combines TRBV29-1 with TRBJ1-6; the match to TRBD1 covers 9 bases. Unmatched junction bases numbered 6, after V lost 6 bases and J lost 9 bases. The CDR3 length is 13 residues. The germline V gene encodes CDR1 SQVTM and CDR2 ANQGSEA. The CDR3 is CSVSTGGGSPLHF. CDR3 bases: TGCAGCGTGTCAACAGGGGGCGGTTCACCCCTCCACTTT.

This clone was seen more than once but under ten times. In DNA, the CDR3 is TGTGCCAGCAGTTCCCCCCGGGAAGGCAATCAGCCCCAGCATTTT. Translation: CASSSPREGNQPQHF. V gene TRBV6-2 or TRBV6-3 combines with J gene TRBJ1-5; D remains ambiguous. Trimming took off 4 bases at V and 2 bases at J, with 12 bases between the two ends. CDR1 is MNHEY and CDR2 is SVGEGT in the germline V gene. CDR3 length: 15 amino acids.

The rearrangement links TRBV11-2 to TRBJ1-2; maybe TRBD1 (5 bases). The CDR3 is 14 residues long. Trimming removed 1 base from V and 2 bases from J, with 8 bases in between. Germline CDR1 is SGHAT and CDR2 is FQNNGV. CDR3 nucleotide sequence: TGTGCCAGCAGCTTAGGTACAGGAAACTATGGCTACACCTTC. Translated, it gives CASSLGTGNYGYTF.

The chain combines TRBV4-1 with TRBJ1-1, with D unclear. V was clipped by 0 bases and J by 10 bases, with 9 bases between them. The CDR3 consists of 12 residues. CDR1 and CDR2 (germline): MGHRA, YSYEKL. DNA of the CDR3: TGCGCCAGCAGCCAAGATTGGGAGCGAGCTTTCTTT. Its translation: CASSQDWERAFF.

The genes are TRBV18 and TRBJ2-7; 9 positions match TRBD1. Germline CDR1 is KGHSH and CDR2 is LQKENI. The trim removed 5 bases at V and 0 bases at J, leaving 5 bases unmatched. This CDR3 is built from 15 residues. The CDR3: CASSFGTGNSYEQYF. Written as DNA, the CDR3 is TGTGCCAGCTCATTTGGGACAGGGAACTCCTACGAGCAGTACTTC.

The gene calls are TRBV7-2 and TRBJ1-2; D possibly corresponds to TRBD1 (5 bases). Germline V gives CDR1 SGHTA, CDR2 FQGNSA. The CDR3 contains 14 residues. Trimming stripped 1 base from V and 8 bases from J, with 14 bases between. DNA of the CDR3: TGTGCCAGCAGCTTAGGGGGGGTTCCGGAAGGCTACACCTTC. This encodes CASSLGGVPEGYTF.

V is TRBV19 and J is TRBJ2-1, with D hard to call. Trimming left V 3 bases short and J 8 bases short, with 5 bases between. The CDR3 runs 11 residues. Germline CDR1 and CDR2: LNHDA and SQIVND (reference sequence). CDR3 amino acids: CASSIRDEQFF. The CDR3 coding sequence is TGTGCCAGTAGTATCCGCGATGAGCAGTTCTTC.

This clone has more than one count but fewer than ten. The chain links TRBV12-5 to TRBJ1-2; D is possibly TRBD1 (6 bases). This CDR3 contains 14 residues. The germline V gene has CDR1 LGHNT and CDR2 FRNRAP. Trimming left V 6 bases short and J 3 bases short, with 14 bases between. The CDR3 sequence: CASGKQQGHYGYTF. For the CDR3, the DNA is TGTGCTAGTGGCAAGCAACAGGGCCACTATGGCTACACCTTC. The variable domain in full, completed from reference TRBV12-5 and TRBJ1-2, reads DARVTQTPRHKVTEMGQEVTMRCQPILGHNTVFWYRQTMMQGLELLAYFRNRAPLDDSGMPKDRFSAEMPDATLATLKIQPSEPRDSAVYFCASGKQQGHYGYTFGSGTRLTVV.

The J gene is TRBJ2-7, the V gene TRBV3-1 (or the pseudogene TRBV3-2), with TRBD2 as a possible D gene (5 bases). Trimming stripped 4 bases from V and 6 bases from J, with 13 bases between. CDR1 is LGHDT, CDR2 YNNKEL, per germline (reference sequence). The CDR3 loop spans 13 amino acids. The CDR3 bases are TGTGCCAGCAGCCGAAGATACAGCGGCGAGCAGTACGTC. It is translated as CASSRRYSGEQYV.

The chain employs TRBV5-8 and TRBJ1-6; TRBD1 agrees at 7 bases. J was trimmed by 9 bases and V by 4 bases; bases with no gene match: 7. Germline CDR1 and CDR2: SGHTS and YDEGEE. The CDR3 extends over 14 amino acids. CDR3 coding DNA: TGTGCCAGCAGCCTGAGGGGGCTAAGTTCACCCCTCCACTTT. Its translation: CASSLRGLSSPLHF.

V and J are TRBV5-1 and TRBJ1-1; 7 nucleotides align to TRBD1. Trimming cost V 7 bases and J 0 bases; bases outside gene matches: 6. This CDR3 is 14 amino acids long. Germline CDR1 reads SGHRS; CDR2 reads YFSETQ. This chain's CDR3 is CASRTGALNTEAFF. For the CDR3, the DNA is TGCGCCAGCCGTACAGGGGCCCTGAACACTGAAGCTTTCTTT.

A few counts support this clone. V gene TRBV19 combines with J gene TRBJ2-7, with D possibly matching TRBD2 (6 bases). Trimming pared 1 base from V and 6 bases from J, leaving 10 bases between. Germline V gene data show CDR1 as LNHDA and CDR2 as SQIVND (reference sequence). The CDR3 totals 13 residues. The CDR3 coding sequence is TGTGCCAGTAGTATAGGAGGAGGGACCGAGCAGTACTTC. Translation: CASSIGGGTEQYF.

The CDR3 bases are TGTGCCAACAGCGGGGGGGCCGGAGTAAATGAGCAGTTCTTC. Its translation is CANSGGAGVNEQFF. This chain connects TRBV6-5 to TRBJ2-1; 10 bases are shared with TRBD2. CDR3 length equals 14 residues. Germline assignment: CDR1 MNHEY and CDR2 SVGAGI. The V gene end was trimmed by 10 bases and the J gene end by 7 bases; junction bases not matched to a gene: 10.